A selection of T cell receptor beta chains follows, all from one sample in a study of regulatory T cells in long-lasting Graves disease. Each CDR3 protein is one row after TCRdb ran MiXCR on the multiplex PCR reads. In the table there are roughly 560,000 distinct CDR3 sequences, approximately 16% of which are singletons. The data also belong to a second study, concerning T cells in Graves' hyperthyroidism and ophthalmopathy.

The sequences come from peripheral blood mononuclear cells (PBMCs), collected at new diagnosis, from a patient treated with antithyroid drugs. The receptors come from a woman between 40 and 65 years old with Graves disease. Each CDR3 is given with its conserved first and last residue. Each record gives: D gene, J gene, V gene, clone size, CDR3 DNA, CDR3 protein. D genes are given only for firm matches. Some rows have no size entry. The others give once, few or many, or a class for an expanded clone.

NA	TRBJ1-6	TRBV7-2	many	TGTGCCAGCTCATGGAGCTCCTATAATTCACCCCTCCACTTT	CASSWSSYNSPLHF
TRBD1	TRBJ1-6	TRBV5-1	few	TGCGCCAGCAGCATCACTGGGATGAACAGGGGGCACTCCTATAATTCACCCCTCCACTTT	CASSITGMNRGHSYNSPLHF
NA	TRBJ2-7	TRBV18	few	TGTGCCAGCTCACCGCTAACCCCCCCAGACAGCTACGAGCAGTACTTC	CASSPLTPPDSYEQYF
NA	TRBJ1-5	TRBV7-8	many	TGTGCCAGCAGCTTAGCATCTTGGGGGCAGCCCCAGCATTTT	CASSLASWGQPQHF
NA	TRBJ1-1	TRBV7-6	many	TGTGCCAGCAGCTATACGGGAGGTAAAGCTTTCTTT	CASSYTGGKAFF
TRBD2	TRBJ2-7	TRBV19	few	TGTGCCAGTAGTCATAGACTAGCGGGGGCCTACGAGCAGTACTTC	CASSHRLAGAYEQYF
NA	TRBJ2-7	TRBV11-3	NA	TGTGCCAGCAGCCATGCTCGGATGGACGAGCAGTACTTC	CASSHARMDEQYF
TRBD1	TRBJ1-6	TRBV18	few	TGTGCCAGCTCACCTCGGACAGGGGGGTATAATTCACCCCTCCACTTT	CASSPRTGGYNSPLHF
NA	TRBJ1-2	TRBV28	many	TGTGCCAGCTCGCTGGGGACGGATGGCTACACCTTC	CASSLGTDGYTF
NA	TRBJ2-4	TRBV29-1	many	TGCAGCGTTGAAGGGTTGGGGGGCATGGACAAAAACATTCAGTACTTC	CSVEGLGGMDKNIQYF
NA	TRBJ1-1	TRBV5-1	many	TGCGCCAGCAGCTTGGATTGGGATACTGAAGCTTTCTTT	CASSLDWDTEAFF
TRBD2	TRBJ2-3	TRBV28	many	TGTGCCAGCATCGGCGCGGGGGAAGACACAGATACGCAGTATTTT	CASIGAGEDTDTQYF
TRBD2	TRBJ2-7	TRBV7-2	NA	TGTGCCAGCAGTCGGGCTAGCGGGGGGGCCGACGAGCAGTACTTC	CASSRASGGADEQYF